This TCR beta chain was identified during a study of shared clonotypes between healthy human individuals. Study-level findings and limits: A handful of donors held around 5% of naive CD4 clonotypes in common. Generally, naive subsets (rather than memory subsets) showed larger estimated richness.

The naive CD8 subset, CD45RO-negative cells positively selected for CCR7, excluded terminally differentiated effector memory CD45RA+ cells. Nashville, Tennessee was home to all donors, who were Caucasian adults. As for this clone: Antigen: not known.

Per the original methods: Filtering differed since immunoSEQ provided only junctions, with no quality scores. Clones were read by immunoSEQ multiplex PCR, and TCRdb kept only the in-frame ones, dropping some. That table supplies the V and J calls and clone size; D and trimming were determined from the DNA. The sample shows about 2.1 million clones, just under 95% of them seen only once. The sample consisted of naive CD8+ T cells from PBMCs. The TCR comes from a man aged 18 to 30 in good health. Some clones in this sample may be carry-over from other donors' samples.

The CDR3 DNA is TGTGCCAGCAGCTTAATGCGAGGGGGCAGCATGAACACTGAAGCTTTCTTT. Translation gives CASSLMRGGSMNTEAFF. The chain links TRBV7-2 to TRBJ1-1; TRBD1 matches 7 bases. Germline CDR1 SGHTA, CDR2 FQGNSA. The CDR3 extends over 17 amino acids. The V gene end was trimmed by 2 bases and the J gene end by 0 bases; junction bases not matched to a gene: 9.